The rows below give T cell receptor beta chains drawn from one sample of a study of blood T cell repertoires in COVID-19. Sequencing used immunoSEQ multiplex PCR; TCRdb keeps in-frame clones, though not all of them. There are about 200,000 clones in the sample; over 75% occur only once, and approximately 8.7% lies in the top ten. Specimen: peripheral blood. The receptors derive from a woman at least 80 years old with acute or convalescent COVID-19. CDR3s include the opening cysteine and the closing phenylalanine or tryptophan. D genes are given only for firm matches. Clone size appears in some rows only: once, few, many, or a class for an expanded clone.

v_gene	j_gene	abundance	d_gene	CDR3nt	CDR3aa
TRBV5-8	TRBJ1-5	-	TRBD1	TGTGCCAGCAGCCCAATAACGACAGGGTATCAGCCCCAGCATTTT	CASSPITTGYQPQHF
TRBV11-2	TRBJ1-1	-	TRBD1	TGTGCCAGCAGCTCCAGCAGACAGGGCCGAGCTGAAGCTTTCTTT	CASSSSRQGRAEAFF
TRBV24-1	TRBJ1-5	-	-	TGTGCCACCAGTGATCAGAGCAATCAGCCCCAGCATTTT	CATSDQSNQPQHF
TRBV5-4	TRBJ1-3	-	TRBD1	TGTGCCAGCAGCTCCCGGACAGGGGGCCCTGGAAACACCATATATTTT	CASSSRTGGPGNTIYF
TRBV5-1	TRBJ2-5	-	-	TGCGCCAGCAGCTTGGGGGAGGCGGAGACCCAGTACTTC	CASSLGEAETQYF
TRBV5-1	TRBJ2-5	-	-	TGCGCCAGCAGCCCGTTAGGGACTTCGCAAGAGACCCAGTACTTC	CASSPLGTSQETQYF
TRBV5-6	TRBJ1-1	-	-	TGTGCCAGCAGCTTGGCAGTGAACACTGAAGCTTTCTTT	CASSLAVNTEAFF
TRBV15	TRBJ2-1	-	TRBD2	TGTGCCACCAGCTCGACTAGCCGTGAGCAGTTCTTC	CATSSTSREQFF
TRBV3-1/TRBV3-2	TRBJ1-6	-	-	TGTGCCAGCAGCCGCACCGGGACTGAGTATTCACCCCTCCACTTT	CASSRTGTEYSPLHF
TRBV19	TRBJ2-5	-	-	TGTGCCAGTAGCCCGACAGTACAAGAGACCCAGTACTTC	CASSPTVQETQYF
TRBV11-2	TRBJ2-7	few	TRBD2	TGTGCCAGCAGCAAGGAATCTAGCGGAACACAGTACTTC	CASSKESSGTQYF
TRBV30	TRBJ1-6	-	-	TGTGCCTGGAGTCCAGGGATAATCAATTCACCCCTCCACTTT	CAWSPGIINSPLHF
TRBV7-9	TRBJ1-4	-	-	TGTGCCAGCAGCCCGGACAACCTTAATGAAAAACTGTTTTTT	CASSPDNLNEKLFF
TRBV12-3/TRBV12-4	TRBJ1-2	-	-	TGTGCCAGCAGTTTTAGGGAGGTTGGCTACACCTTC	CASSFREVGYTF
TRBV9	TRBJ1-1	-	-	TGTGCCAGCAGCGATTCGCAGGGAACTGAAGCTTTCTTT	CASSDSQGTEAFF
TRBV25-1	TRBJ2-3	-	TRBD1	TGTGCCAGCAGGGGACAGATTAGCACAGATACGCAGTATTTT	CASRGQISTDTQYF
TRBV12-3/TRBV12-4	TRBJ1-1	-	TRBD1	TGTGCCAGCAGTTTATCAGGGGGAGAAGCTTTCTTT	CASSLSGGEAFF
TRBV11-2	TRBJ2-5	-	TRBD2	TGTGCCAGCAGCTCGATGACTAGCGGCCAAGAGACCCAGTACTTC	CASSSMTSGQETQYF
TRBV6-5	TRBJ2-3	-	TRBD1	TGTGCCAGCAGGGACAGGGCGAGCACAGATACGCAGTATTTT	CASRDRASTDTQYF
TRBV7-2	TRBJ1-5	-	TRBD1	TGTGCCAGCAGCTCCCGCCAGGGGGCGGGCAATCAGCCCCAGCATTTT	CASSSRQGAGNQPQHF
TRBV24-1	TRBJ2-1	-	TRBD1	TGTGCCACCAGTGATACCCGGGACAGGTCGGCCAATGAGCAGTTCTTC	CATSDTRDRSANEQFF
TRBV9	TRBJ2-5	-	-	TGTGCCAGCAGCCCAAGGTCGGAAGGATGGGGGCTCCAAGAGACCCAGTACTTC	CASSPRSEGWGLQETQYF
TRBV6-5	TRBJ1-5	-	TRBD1	TGTGCCAGCAGTATCACAGGGGATCAGCCCCAGCATTTT	CASSITGDQPQHF
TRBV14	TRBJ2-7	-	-	TGTGCCAGCAGCCGAGATAGCGGTCTATTCTCCGACGAGCAGTACTTC	CASSRDSGLFSDEQYF
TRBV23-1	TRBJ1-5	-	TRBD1	TGCGCCAGCTCAACCCCGGGACAGAATCAGCCCCAGCATTTT	CASSTPGQNQPQHF
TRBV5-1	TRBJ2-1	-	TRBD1	TGCGCCAGCAGCCTCCAGGGGGCGATTTACAATGAGCAGTTCTTC	CASSLQGAIYNEQFF
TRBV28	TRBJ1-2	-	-	TGTGCCAGCAGTTTAGGGGCAGGGGAAGGCTACACCTTC	CASSLGAGEGYTF
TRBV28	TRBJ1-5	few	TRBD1	TGTGCCAGCAGTACTGCGGGACAGGGCACCCAGCCCCAGCATTTT	CASSTAGQGTQPQHF
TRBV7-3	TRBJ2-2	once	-	TGTGCCAGCAGCTTACCGGGAAACACCGGGGAGCTGTTTTTT	CASSLPGNTGELFF
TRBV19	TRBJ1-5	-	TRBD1	TGTGCCAGTAGAGCGGACAGGGCTAGCAATCAGCCCCAGCATTTT	CASRADRASNQPQHF
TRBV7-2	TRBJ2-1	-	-	TGTGCCAGCAGCTTAGCAGGCGGGAACTCCTACAATGAGCAGTTCTTC	CASSLAGGNSYNEQFF
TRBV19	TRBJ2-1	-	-	TGTGCCAGTACTTGGGGGACACGCTCCTACAATGAGCAGTTCTTC	CASTWGTRSYNEQFF
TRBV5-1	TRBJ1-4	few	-	TGCGCCAGCAGCTTGTCAGGAGCGACGGGGAATGAAAAACTGTTTTTT	CASSLSGATGNEKLFF
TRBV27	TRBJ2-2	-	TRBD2	TGTGCCAGCAGTTCCCCTAGCGGGACGACGAACACCGGGGAGCTGTTTTTT	CASSSPSGTTNTGELFF
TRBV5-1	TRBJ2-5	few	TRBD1	TGCGCCAGCAGCCCCGTTCCCTCAGGGGGAGTGAAAGAGACCCAGTACTTC	CASSPVPSGGVKETQYF
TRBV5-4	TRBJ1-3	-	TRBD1	TGTGCCAGCAGCTTGGGGACAGGCCAAAGCTCTGGAAACACCATATATTTT	CASSLGTGQSSGNTIYF
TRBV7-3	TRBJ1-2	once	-	TGTGCCAGCAGTCCAGACTCTAGTCCTAACTATGGCTACACCTTC	CASSPDSSPNYGYTF
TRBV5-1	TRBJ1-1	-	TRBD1	TGCGCCAGCAGCAAGGGGGACAGGGGCACTGAAGCTTTCTTT	CASSKGDRGTEAFF
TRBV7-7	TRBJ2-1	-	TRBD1	TGTGCCAGCAGCGTACGACAGGGGGCTGGCAATGAGCAGTTCTTC	CASSVRQGAGNEQFF
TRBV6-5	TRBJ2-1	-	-	TGTGCCAGCAGCTGGGGGCTAAACAATGAGCAGTTCTTC	CASSWGLNNEQFF
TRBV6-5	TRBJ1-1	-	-	TGTGCCAGTAGAGGCAGCCCTCGCACTGAAGCTTTCTTT	CASRGSPRTEAFF
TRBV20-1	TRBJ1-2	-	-	TGCAGTGCAGAATCAGGGCGCTACACCTTC	CSAESGRYTF
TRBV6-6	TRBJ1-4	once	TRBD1	TGTGCCAGCAGGCAGACAGGGGGGAATGAAAAACTGTTTTTT	CASRQTGGNEKLFF